This T cell receptor beta chain was recovered during a study of blood T cells in healthy people across ages. The trim removed 7 bases at V and 8 bases at J, leaving 7 bases unmatched. The CDR3 sequence is 13 residues long. Germline V gene data show CDR1 as MNHEY and CDR2 as SVGEGT. The use of a sample-barcoded 5' primer and a J-beta primer mix characterized a second PCR of about 6 to 11 cycles. TCRdb processed the 5' RACE reads anew with MiXCR; each CDR3 protein has one entry. The table lists roughly 2 million distinct CDR3 sequences, about 50% of them singletons, with roughly 2.1% in the top ten. This TCR derives from a woman in her thirties or forties in good health. Sequencing was carried out using blood. This sequence joins TRBV6-2 or TRBV6-3 and TRBJ1-4; 7 bases are shared with TRBD1. The CDR3: CASMEGATEKLFF. The CDR3 region has the DNA TGTGCCAGCATGGAGGGGGCAACGGAAAAACTGTTTTTT.